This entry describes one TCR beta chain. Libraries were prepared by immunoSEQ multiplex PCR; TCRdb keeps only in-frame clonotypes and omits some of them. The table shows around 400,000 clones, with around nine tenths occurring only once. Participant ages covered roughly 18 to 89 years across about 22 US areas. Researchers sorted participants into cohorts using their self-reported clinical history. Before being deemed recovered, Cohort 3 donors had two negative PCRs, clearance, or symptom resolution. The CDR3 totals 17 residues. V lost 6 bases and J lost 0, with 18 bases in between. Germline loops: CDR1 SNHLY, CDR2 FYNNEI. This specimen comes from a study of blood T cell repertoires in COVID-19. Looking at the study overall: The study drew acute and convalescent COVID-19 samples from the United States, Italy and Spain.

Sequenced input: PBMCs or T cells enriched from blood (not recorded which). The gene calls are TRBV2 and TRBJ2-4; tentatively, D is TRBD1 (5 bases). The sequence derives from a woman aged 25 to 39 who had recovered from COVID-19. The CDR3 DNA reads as TGTGCCAGCAGGACAACCTCAGGGTTGGGAGCCAAAAACATTCAGTACTTC. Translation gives CASRTTSGLGAKNIQYF.